Listed below are T cell receptor beta chains from one sample, sequenced in a study of T cell responses to AZD1222 COVID-19 vaccine. Method: immunoSEQ multiplex PCR; TCRdb's copy keeps in-frame clones and lacks some. This table has over 150,000 clones, 85% to 95% appearing once. Material: peripheral blood, obtained 28 days after the second AZD1222 dose. These receptor sequences come from an adult who received the AZD1222 COVID-19 vaccine. The CDR3 runs from the conserved cysteine through the conserved F or W. Each record gives: CDR3 DNA, CDR3 protein, D gene, clone size, J gene, V gene. A D gene is named only where the DNA matches it firmly. The size entry is marked missing in some rows and otherwise reads once, few, many or a size class.

CDR3nt: TGTGCCAGCAGCTTATTCAGGGGAAACATTCAGTACTTC
CDR3aa: CASSLFRGNIQYF
d_gene: -
abundance: -
j_gene: TRBJ2-4
v_gene: TRBV13

CDR3nt: TGTGCCAGTAGTCCCGGGACATCTGAAGCTTTCTTT
CDR3aa: CASSPGTSEAFF
d_gene: -
abundance: -
j_gene: TRBJ1-1
v_gene: TRBV19

CDR3nt: TGTGCCAGCAGTTACACGGCGTCAACTAATGAAAAACTGTTTTTT
CDR3aa: CASSYTASTNEKLFF
d_gene: -
abundance: many
j_gene: TRBJ1-4
v_gene: TRBV6-5

CDR3nt: TGCGCCAGCAGCCCAACCTACCAGACAGGGGTGAACACTGAAGCTTTCTTT
CDR3aa: CASSPTYQTGVNTEAFF
d_gene: TRBD1
abundance: -
j_gene: TRBJ1-1
v_gene: TRBV5-1

CDR3nt: TGTGCCAGCAGCTTAGACAGGACCTACGAGCAGTACTTC
CDR3aa: CASSLDRTYEQYF
d_gene: -
abundance: -
j_gene: TRBJ2-7
v_gene: TRBV7-2

CDR3nt: TGCGCCAGCAGCCAAGATCCCGTACCCGGGTTAGGACTCAGGAAGTACGAGCAGTACTTC
CDR3aa: CASSQDPVPGLGLRKYEQYF
d_gene: -
abundance: -
j_gene: TRBJ2-7
v_gene: TRBV4-1

CDR3nt: TGTGCCAGCAGCACACTATATAACTACGAGCAGTACTTC
CDR3aa: CASSTLYNYEQYF
d_gene: -
abundance: -
j_gene: TRBJ2-7
v_gene: TRBV13

CDR3nt: TGTGCCATGGGTAAAGAGACCCAGTACTTC
CDR3aa: CAMGKETQYF
d_gene: -
abundance: -
j_gene: TRBJ2-5
v_gene: TRBV2

CDR3nt: TGTGCCAGCAGGATACCCGGGGGAGGGGACAGCCATGGCTACACCTTC
CDR3aa: CASRIPGGGDSHGYTF
d_gene: TRBD1
abundance: -
j_gene: TRBJ1-2
v_gene: TRBV2

CDR3nt: TGTGCCAGTAAAAGAGCCAGCGGGGGGCAAGAGACCCAGTACTTC
CDR3aa: CASKRASGGQETQYF
d_gene: TRBD2
abundance: -
j_gene: TRBJ2-5
v_gene: TRBV19

CDR3nt: TGTGCCAGCAGTGAAGCGCTTCTGAAGCCCCGCCGCGACGAAAAACTGTTTTTT
CDR3aa: CASSEALLKPRRDEKLFF
d_gene: -
abundance: -
j_gene: TRBJ1-4
v_gene: TRBV2

CDR3nt: TGTGCCAGCAGCTTAGGCACCTACGAGCAGTACTTC
CDR3aa: CASSLGTYEQYF
d_gene: -
abundance: -
j_gene: TRBJ2-7
v_gene: TRBV11-2

CDR3nt: TGTGCCACCCCTTTTCGAAACACCATATATTTT
CDR3aa: CATPFRNTIYF
d_gene: -
abundance: -
j_gene: TRBJ1-3
v_gene: TRBV24-1

CDR3nt: TGCGCCAGCAGCTTTGGGGGTGGCTACACCTTC
CDR3aa: CASSFGGGYTF
d_gene: -
abundance: -
j_gene: TRBJ1-2
v_gene: TRBV5-1

CDR3nt: TGTGCCAGCAGTTTCGACAGCCACACTGAAGCTTTCTTT
CDR3aa: CASSFDSHTEAFF
d_gene: -
abundance: -
j_gene: TRBJ1-1
v_gene: TRBV6-2/TRBV6-3

CDR3nt: TGTGCCAGCAGCAAAACTACGGACACTTTCTTT
CDR3aa: CASSKTTDTFF
d_gene: -
abundance: -
j_gene: TRBJ1-1
v_gene: TRBV6-1

CDR3nt: TGCGCCAGCAGAGACAGGGAAGATGGCTACACCTTC
CDR3aa: CASRDREDGYTF
d_gene: TRBD1
abundance: -
j_gene: TRBJ1-2
v_gene: TRBV5-1

CDR3nt: TGTGCCAGCAGCTCGGGACAGGACTATATTGAAGCTTTCTTT
CDR3aa: CASSSGQDYIEAFF
d_gene: TRBD1
abundance: -
j_gene: TRBJ1-1
v_gene: TRBV7-9

CDR3nt: TGTGCCAGCAGTGAGTCACATGGACCCCAAGAGACCCAGTACTTC
CDR3aa: CASSESHGPQETQYF
d_gene: -
abundance: -
j_gene: TRBJ2-5
v_gene: TRBV6-1

CDR3nt: TGTGCCAGCAGCTTAGTCAGATTTACTGAAGCTTTCTTT
CDR3aa: CASSLVRFTEAFF
d_gene: -
abundance: -
j_gene: TRBJ1-1
v_gene: TRBV7-2

CDR3nt: TGCGCCAGCAGCCCCCCTAGGCTGCGGGGGGGGTCCTACAATGAGCAGTTCTTC
CDR3aa: CASSPPRLRGGSYNEQFF
d_gene: TRBD2
abundance: -
j_gene: TRBJ2-1
v_gene: TRBV5-1

CDR3nt: TGTGCCAGCAAGAACTCGTTAGCGGGCAATGAGCAGTTCTTC
CDR3aa: CASKNSLAGNEQFF
d_gene: TRBD2
abundance: -
j_gene: TRBJ2-1
v_gene: TRBV13

CDR3nt: TGTGCCAGCAGCTCGTCACCTCAGGGGATTGGGTACGAGCAGTACTTC
CDR3aa: CASSSSPQGIGYEQYF
d_gene: -
abundance: -
j_gene: TRBJ2-7
v_gene: TRBV11-3

CDR3nt: TGTGCCAGCAGCGGATCCAGGGTTAGGTATGGCTACACCTTC
CDR3aa: CASSGSRVRYGYTF
d_gene: -
abundance: -
j_gene: TRBJ1-2
v_gene: TRBV5-6

CDR3nt: TGTGCCAGCAGTTTAAGTCCCTACGGAGCCGGCACCCTCCACTTT
CDR3aa: CASSLSPYGAGTLHF
d_gene: -
abundance: few
j_gene: TRBJ1-6
v_gene: TRBV27

CDR3nt: TGTGCCAGCAGCCAGGGACTAGCGGGTTTCTACGAGCAGTACTTC
CDR3aa: CASSQGLAGFYEQYF
d_gene: TRBD2
abundance: few
j_gene: TRBJ2-7
v_gene: TRBV14

CDR3nt: TGTGCCACCAGCTCACCAGCGGGAGGGCCAGGCAATGAGCAGTTCTTC
CDR3aa: CATSSPAGGPGNEQFF
d_gene: TRBD2
abundance: -
j_gene: TRBJ2-1
v_gene: TRBV15

CDR3nt: TGTGCCAGCAGTTACAGGGTCTCCGGAGCCGGCTACACCTTC
CDR3aa: CASSYRVSGAGYTF
d_gene: -
abundance: -
j_gene: TRBJ1-2
v_gene: TRBV27

CDR3nt: TGCGCCAGCAGCTTCCGCGTGTCAGACAATGAGCAGTTCTTC
CDR3aa: CASSFRVSDNEQFF
d_gene: -
abundance: -
j_gene: TRBJ2-1
v_gene: TRBV5-1

CDR3nt: TGTGCCAGCAGCGTCGCGGGGCAGGGGCGGGCTTTCTTT
CDR3aa: CASSVAGQGRAFF
d_gene: -
abundance: few
j_gene: TRBJ1-1
v_gene: TRBV9

CDR3nt: TGTGCCAGCATCACAGCTGCGGGGGGCAACAACTATGGCTACACCTTC
CDR3aa: CASITAAGGNNYGYTF
d_gene: -
abundance: -
j_gene: TRBJ1-2
v_gene: TRBV6-6

CDR3nt: TGTGCCAGCAGCTTAATGAGCAGTGGAAACACTGAAGCTTTCTTT
CDR3aa: CASSLMSSGNTEAFF
d_gene: -
abundance: -
j_gene: TRBJ1-1
v_gene: TRBV7-3

CDR3nt: TGTGCCAGCAGCTTAGTGGTGGGAAACACAGATACGCAGTATTTT
CDR3aa: CASSLVVGNTDTQYF
d_gene: -
abundance: -
j_gene: TRBJ2-3
v_gene: TRBV7-9

CDR3nt: TGTGCCAGCTCACCGGGACAGTTAAGCACAGATACGCAGTATTTT
CDR3aa: CASSPGQLSTDTQYF
d_gene: TRBD1
abundance: -
j_gene: TRBJ2-3
v_gene: TRBV18

CDR3nt: TGCGCCAGCAGCTTGGCCGGGGCAGGATACGGCTATGGCTACACCTTC
CDR3aa: CASSLAGAGYGYGYTF
d_gene: -
abundance: -
j_gene: TRBJ1-2
v_gene: TRBV5-1

CDR3nt: TGCGCCAGCAGTGTTTGGCAAAAGACTGAAGCTTTCTTT
CDR3aa: CASSVWQKTEAFF
d_gene: -
abundance: -
j_gene: TRBJ1-1
v_gene: TRBV10-2

CDR3nt: TGTGCCAGCAGCCAGCGGGGGGGAACGGAGACCCAGTACTTC
CDR3aa: CASSQRGGTETQYF
d_gene: TRBD2
abundance: -
j_gene: TRBJ2-5
v_gene: TRBV7-2

CDR3nt: TGCGCCAGCAGCTACATATCCGGGACAGGGGTGTACGAGCAGTACTTC
CDR3aa: CASSYISGTGVYEQYF
d_gene: TRBD1
abundance: -
j_gene: TRBJ2-7
v_gene: TRBV5-1

CDR3nt: TGCGCCAGCAGCTTGGGGGGACAGGGGCGAGGCTACACCTTC
CDR3aa: CASSLGGQGRGYTF
d_gene: TRBD1
abundance: -
j_gene: TRBJ1-2
v_gene: TRBV5-1

CDR3nt: TGCGCCAGCAGCCAAGCCGGACTAGCGGGGGTTGTTGGGGAGATAGATACGCAGTATTTT
CDR3aa: CASSQAGLAGVVGEIDTQYF
d_gene: TRBD2
abundance: -
j_gene: TRBJ2-3
v_gene: TRBV4-3

CDR3nt: TGTGCCAGCAGTGAATATGGGGGCACTGAAGCTTTCTTT
CDR3aa: CASSEYGGTEAFF
d_gene: -
abundance: -
j_gene: TRBJ1-1
v_gene: TRBV25-1

CDR3nt: TGCGCCAGCAGCTTGGAGGGACAGGCAGACTACTATGGCTACACCTTC
CDR3aa: CASSLEGQADYYGYTF
d_gene: TRBD1
abundance: once
j_gene: TRBJ1-2
v_gene: TRBV5-1

CDR3nt: TGTGCCAGCAGTTTTATTGGGCGCGGGGTCAATCAGCCCCAGCATTTT
CDR3aa: CASSFIGRGVNQPQHF
d_gene: -
abundance: -
j_gene: TRBJ1-5
v_gene: TRBV28

CDR3nt: TGCACCAGCAGCCAATCGGCTTCCGGCGGGGCTGGCACAGATACGCAGTATTTT
CDR3aa: CTSSQSASGGAGTDTQYF
d_gene: -
abundance: -
j_gene: TRBJ2-3
v_gene: TRBV1

CDR3nt: TGCGCCAGCAGCCAAGAAGGTCCTAGCACAGATACGCAGTATTTT
CDR3aa: CASSQEGPSTDTQYF
d_gene: -
abundance: -
j_gene: TRBJ2-3
v_gene: TRBV4-1

CDR3nt: TGTGCCAGCAGCTTACAACGACCTCAAGAGACCCAGTACTTC
CDR3aa: CASSLQRPQETQYF
d_gene: -
abundance: once
j_gene: TRBJ2-5
v_gene: TRBV7-9

CDR3nt: TGTGCCAGCAGCGTAGTTGGACTAGGTGCAGATACGCAGTATTTT
CDR3aa: CASSVVGLGADTQYF
d_gene: TRBD2
abundance: once
j_gene: TRBJ2-3
v_gene: TRBV9

CDR3nt: TGTGCCAGCAGTGAGGGGCCGAACACCGGGGAGCTGTTTTTT
CDR3aa: CASSEGPNTGELFF
d_gene: -
abundance: few
j_gene: TRBJ2-2
v_gene: TRBV2

CDR3nt: TGTGCCAGCTCACCTCTCTCTGTGGGGAACACTGAAGCTTTCTTT
CDR3aa: CASSPLSVGNTEAFF
d_gene: -
abundance: -
j_gene: TRBJ1-1
v_gene: TRBV18

CDR3nt: TGTGCCAGTAGTATTCGAAGCAGCAATCAGCCCCAGCATTTT
CDR3aa: CASSIRSSNQPQHF
d_gene: -
abundance: -
j_gene: TRBJ1-5
v_gene: TRBV19

CDR3nt: TGTGCCATCAGCGAGACAGGTCATAGCTCCTACGAGCAGTACTTC
CDR3aa: CAISETGHSSYEQYF
d_gene: -
abundance: -
j_gene: TRBJ2-7
v_gene: TRBV10-3

CDR3nt: TGTGCCAGCAGCCCGATCCAGGACAGTATGAACACTGAAGCTTTCTTT
CDR3aa: CASSPIQDSMNTEAFF
d_gene: -
abundance: once
j_gene: TRBJ1-1
v_gene: TRBV11-3

CDR3nt: TGTGCCAGCAGTTACTCACGACAGCCCCAGCATTTT
CDR3aa: CASSYSRQPQHF
d_gene: -
abundance: -
j_gene: TRBJ1-5
v_gene: TRBV6-6

CDR3nt: TGTGCCACCCGGGACAGTTTATCCTCCTACGAGCAGTACTTC
CDR3aa: CATRDSLSSYEQYF
d_gene: TRBD1
abundance: -
j_gene: TRBJ2-7
v_gene: TRBV2

CDR3nt: TGTGCCAGCAGCGTAGCTTCGTCGGGGGTCGGCACTGAAGCTTTCTTT
CDR3aa: CASSVASSGVGTEAFF
d_gene: -
abundance: -
j_gene: TRBJ1-1
v_gene: TRBV9

CDR3nt: TGTGCCAGCAGATCGGGACAGGGACCAACCTACGAGCAGTACTTC
CDR3aa: CASRSGQGPTYEQYF
d_gene: TRBD1
abundance: -
j_gene: TRBJ2-7
v_gene: TRBV7-3

CDR3nt: TGTGCCAGCAGCGAAAGAAAGGGACAGCTCTACGAGCAGTACTTC
CDR3aa: CASSERKGQLYEQYF
d_gene: TRBD1
abundance: -
j_gene: TRBJ2-7
v_gene: TRBV14

CDR3nt: TGCAGTGCAGGAAAAGACAGGGGGGACACCTTC
CDR3aa: CSAGKDRGDTF
d_gene: TRBD1
abundance: -
j_gene: TRBJ1-2
v_gene: TRBV20-1

CDR3nt: TGTGCCTGGAGGGGGGGCAGCAGGGAAAACACTGAAGCTTTCTTT
CDR3aa: CAWRGGSRENTEAFF
d_gene: -
abundance: -
j_gene: TRBJ1-1
v_gene: TRBV30